The text below deals with one T cell receptor beta chain. The data belong to a study of control samples from healthy donors and cancer patients. The CDR3 has 15 amino acids. V lost 5 bases, J lost 1 base, and 11 bases lay in between. In germline, CDR1 is MNHEY, CDR2 SMNVEV (reference sequence). The protocol was immunoSEQ multiplex PCR, while the TCRdb copy is restricted to in-frame clones and leaves out a portion. The table has 130,000 or so clones, less than 95% seen once. Sequencing was carried out using blood. This receptor was identified in a man between 18 and 35 years old in good health. This rearrangement joins TRBV27 to TRBJ1-4; D is undetermined. In DNA form, the CDR3 reads TGTGCCAGCAGTACCCTCGGGAAAACTAATGAAAAACTGTTTTTT. It codes for CASSTLGKTNEKLFF. Complete variable domain (other parts from reference TRBV27 and TRBJ1-4): EAQVTQNPRYLITVTGKKLTVTCSQNMNHEYMSWYRQDPGLGLRQIYYSMNVEVTDKGDVPEGYKVSRKEKRNFPLILESPSPNQTSLYFCASSTLGKTNEKLFFGSGTQLSVL.